Presented here are 9 T cell receptor beta chains from one specimen sequenced in a study of blood T cell repertoires in COVID-19. The table came from immunoSEQ multiplex PCR; TCRdb's copy has only in-frame clones and leaves some out. The sample lists approximately 89,000 clones; almost 95% were seen once. Sequenced: peripheral blood. All receptors derive from a woman aged 60-75 years with active COVID-19.

The V and J genes are TRBV25-1 and TRBJ2-1; 7 bases are shared with TRBD2. Germline assignment: CDR1 MGHDK and CDR2 SYGVNS. The CDR3 runs to 15 residues. Unmatched junction bases numbered 2, after V lost 3 bases and J lost 0 bases. CDR3: CASSEGGSSYNEQFF. Written as DNA, the CDR3 is TGTGCCAGCAGTGAGGGGGGGAGCTCCTACAATGAGCAGTTCTTC.

This chain joins TRBV3-1 (or the pseudogene TRBV3-2) and TRBJ1-3, with TRBD1 matching over 8 bases. CDR1 is LGHDT, CDR2 YNNKEL, per germline (reference sequence). This CDR3 has 17 residues. V trimming: 1 base; J trimming: 0 bases; junction bases outside the gene matches: 5. CDR3 sequence: CASSQVRTGRSGNTIYF. The DNA of the CDR3 is TGTGCCAGCAGCCAAGTTCGGACAGGGCGCTCTGGAAACACCATATATTTT.

V usage is TRBV7-9 and J usage is TRBJ2-5; TRBD1 agrees at 11 bases. J lost 4 bases, V lost 4 bases, and 5 bases had no gene match. Germline CDR1 is SEHNR and CDR2 is FQNEAQ (reference sequence). The CDR3 sequence is 15 residues long. CDR3 bases: TGTGCCAGCAGCTCGGGACAGGGGGTGCGAGAGACCCAGTACTTC. Protein product: CASSSGQGVRETQYF.

This rearrangement joins TRBV2 to TRBJ1-5, with D possibly TRBD1 on 5 matching bases. The V and J ends lost 5 bases and 3 bases respectively, with 17 bases between them. Germline lookup yields CDR1 SNHLY and CDR2 FYNNEI. The length of the CDR3 is 16 residues. This chain's CDR3 is CASSPQGNRHNQPQHF. In DNA, the CDR3 is TGTGCCAGCAGTCCCCAGGGTAATAGGCACAATCAGCCCCAGCATTTT.

The chain has TRBV6-1 and TRBJ1-1; D is ambiguous. The CDR3 runs to 15 residues. Germline lookup yields CDR1 MNHNS and CDR2 SASEGT. Trimming cost V 0 bases and J 13 bases, with 21 bases left between them. CDR3 sequence (DNA): TGTGCCAGCAGTGAAGCGCTGGCAGCCTACCGACATGATTTCTTT. Translation: CASSEALAAYRHDFF.

This sequence joins TRBV6-5 and TRBJ1-3; D may be TRBD1 (6 bases). Germline CDR1 and CDR2: MNHEY and SVGAGI. Trimming removed 4 bases at V and 2 bases at J, with 12 bases between. The CDR3 extends over 15 amino acids. The CDR3 sequence: CASSSDRRAGNTIYF. The CDR3 DNA reads as TGTGCCAGCAGTTCCGACAGGCGGGCTGGAAACACCATATATTTT.

The count of this clone is one. The chain is built from TRBV7-2 and TRBJ2-7; 11 bases agree with TRBD1. Trimming cost V 5 bases and J 7 bases; bases outside gene matches: 7. Germline lookup yields CDR1 SGHTA and CDR2 FQGNSA. This CDR3 is 14 amino acids long. In DNA form, the CDR3 reads TGTGCCAGCAGCCCCCGGGACAGGGGGTTTGAGCAGTACTTC. Translating gives CASSPRDRGFEQYF.

The V gene is TRBV28, the J gene TRBJ1-4; D is possibly TRBD1 (5 bases). Germline V gives CDR1 MDHEN, CDR2 SYDVKM. V gave up 2 bases and J gave up 5 bases, with 12 bases separating them. The CDR3 is 15 amino acids. The CDR3 DNA sequence: TGTGCCAGCAGTTTACTTGTCAGGGTAAATGAAAAACTGTTTTTT. Encoded protein: CASSLLVRVNEKLFF.

As DNA, the CDR3 is TGTGCCAGCACCCAATCAGGATTCGCAACTAATGAAAAACTGTTTTTT. Its translation: CASTQSGFATNEKLFF. V and J are TRBV7-8 and TRBJ1-4; D gene uncertain. The V end was cut by 7 bases, the J end by 0 bases, with 15 bases between. The CDR3 is 16 residues long. Germline V gene lookup returns CDR1 SGHVS and CDR2 FQNEAQ. Drawing the rest from reference TRBV7-8 and TRBJ1-4, the complete variable domain is GAGVSQSPRYKVAKRGQDVALRCDPISGHVSLFWYQQALGQGPEFLTYFQNEAQLDKSGLPSDRFFAERPEGSVSTLKIQRTQQEDSAVYLCASTQSGFATNEKLFFGSGTQLSVL.